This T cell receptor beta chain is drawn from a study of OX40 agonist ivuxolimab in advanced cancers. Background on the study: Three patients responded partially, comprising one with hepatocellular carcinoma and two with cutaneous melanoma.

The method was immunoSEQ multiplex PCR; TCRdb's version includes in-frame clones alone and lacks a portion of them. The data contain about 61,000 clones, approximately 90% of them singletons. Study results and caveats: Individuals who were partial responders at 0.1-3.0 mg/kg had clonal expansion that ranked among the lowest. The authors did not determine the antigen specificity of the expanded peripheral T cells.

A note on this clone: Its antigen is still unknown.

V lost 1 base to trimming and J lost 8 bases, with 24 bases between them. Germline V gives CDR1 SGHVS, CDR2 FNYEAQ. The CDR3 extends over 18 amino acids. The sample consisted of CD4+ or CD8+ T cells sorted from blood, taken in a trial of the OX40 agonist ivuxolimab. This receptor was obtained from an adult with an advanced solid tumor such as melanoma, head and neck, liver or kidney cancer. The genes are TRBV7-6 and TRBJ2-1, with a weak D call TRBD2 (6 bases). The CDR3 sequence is CASSLVDYGEKWGDEQFF. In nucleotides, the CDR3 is TGTGCCAGCAGCTTAGTCGATTATGGGGAAAAATGGGGGGATGAGCAGTTCTTC. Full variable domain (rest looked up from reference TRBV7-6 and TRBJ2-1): GAGVSQSPRYKVTKRGQDVALRCDPISGHVSLYWYRQALGQGPEFLTYFNYEAQQDKSGLPNDRFSAERPEGSISTLTIQRTEQRDSAMYRCASSLVDYGEKWGDEQFFGPGTRLTVL.